This paragraph covers one T cell receptor beta chain sequence. This record comes from a study of blood T cell repertoires in COVID-19. Profiling relied on immunoSEQ multiplex PCR, and the TCRdb table lists in-frame clones only, not all of them. Of about 100,000 clones listed, more than 85% are singletons. The CDR3 has 14 residues. The V gene lost 6 bases and the J gene lost 4 bases, with 13 bases spanning the gap. CDR1 is SEHNR, CDR2 FQNEAQ, per germline (reference sequence). This sequence was found in a man aged 25 to 40 in a cohort sampled during active COVID-19. The sample was peripheral blood. The genes are TRBV7-9 and TRBJ2-1; D call uncertain. The CDR3 reads CASSPRFDYNEQFF. CDR3 DNA: TGTGCCAGCAGTCCCCGGTTTGATTACAATGAGCAGTTCTTC.